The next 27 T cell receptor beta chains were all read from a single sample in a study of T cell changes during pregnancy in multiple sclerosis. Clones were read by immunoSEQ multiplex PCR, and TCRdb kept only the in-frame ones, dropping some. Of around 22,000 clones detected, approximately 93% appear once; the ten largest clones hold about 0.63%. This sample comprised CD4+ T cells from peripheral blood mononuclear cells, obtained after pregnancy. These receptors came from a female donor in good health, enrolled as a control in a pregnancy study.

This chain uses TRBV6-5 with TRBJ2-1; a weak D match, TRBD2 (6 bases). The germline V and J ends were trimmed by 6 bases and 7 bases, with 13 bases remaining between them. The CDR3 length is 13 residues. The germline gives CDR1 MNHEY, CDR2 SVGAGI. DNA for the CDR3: TGTGCCAGCAGCACCGGGACTGGGAATGAGCAGTTCTTC. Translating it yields CASSTGTGNEQFF.

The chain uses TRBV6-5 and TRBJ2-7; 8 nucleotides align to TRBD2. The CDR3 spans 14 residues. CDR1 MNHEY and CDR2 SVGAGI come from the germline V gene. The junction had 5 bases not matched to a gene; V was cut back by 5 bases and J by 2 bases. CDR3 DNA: TGTGCCAGCAGTGGAGCGGGAGAGGCCTACGAGCAGTACTTC. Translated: CASSGAGEAYEQYF.

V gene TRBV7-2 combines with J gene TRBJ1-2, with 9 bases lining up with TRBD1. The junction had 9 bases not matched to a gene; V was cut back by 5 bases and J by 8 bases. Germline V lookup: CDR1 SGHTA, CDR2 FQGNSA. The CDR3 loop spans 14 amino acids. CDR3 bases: TGTGCCAGCAGCCCACAGACAGGGGGAGGAGGCTACACCTTC. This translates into CASSPQTGGGGYTF.

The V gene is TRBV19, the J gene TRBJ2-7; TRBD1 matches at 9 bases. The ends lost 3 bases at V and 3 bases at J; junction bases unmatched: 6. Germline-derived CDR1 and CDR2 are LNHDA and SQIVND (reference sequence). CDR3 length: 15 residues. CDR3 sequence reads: CASSIRGQGLYEQYF. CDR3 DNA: TGTGCCAGTAGTATTCGGGGACAGGGCCTCTACGAGCAGTACTTC.

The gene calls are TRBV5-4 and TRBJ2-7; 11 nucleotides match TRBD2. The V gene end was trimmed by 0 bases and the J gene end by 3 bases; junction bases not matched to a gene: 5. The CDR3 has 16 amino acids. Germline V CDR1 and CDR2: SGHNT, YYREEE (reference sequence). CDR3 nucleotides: TGTGCCAGCAGCTTGGGACTAGCGGGAAACGGCTACGAGCAGTACTTC. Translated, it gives CASSLGLAGNGYEQYF.

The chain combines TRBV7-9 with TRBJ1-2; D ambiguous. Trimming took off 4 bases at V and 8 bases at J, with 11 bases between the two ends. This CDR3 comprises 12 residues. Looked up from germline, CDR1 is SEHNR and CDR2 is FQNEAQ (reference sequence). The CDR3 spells CASSSSGDGYTF. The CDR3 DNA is TGTGCCAGCAGCTCGTCAGGTGACGGCTACACCTTC.

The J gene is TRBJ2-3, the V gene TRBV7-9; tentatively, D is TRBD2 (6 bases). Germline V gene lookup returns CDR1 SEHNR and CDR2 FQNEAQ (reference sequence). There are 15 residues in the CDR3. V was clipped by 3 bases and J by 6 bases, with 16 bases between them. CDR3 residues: CASSLEGPLPDTQYF. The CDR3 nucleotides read TGTGCCAGCAGCTTGGAGGGTCCCCTCCCCGATACGCAGTATTTT.

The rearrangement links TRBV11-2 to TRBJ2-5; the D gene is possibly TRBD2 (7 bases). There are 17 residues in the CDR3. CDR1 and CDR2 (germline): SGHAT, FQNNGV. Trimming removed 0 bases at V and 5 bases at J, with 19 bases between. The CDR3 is CASSLDLGGRFGETQYF. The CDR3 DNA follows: TGTGCCAGCAGCTTAGATCTGGGGGGGCGGTTCGGGGAGACCCAGTACTTC.

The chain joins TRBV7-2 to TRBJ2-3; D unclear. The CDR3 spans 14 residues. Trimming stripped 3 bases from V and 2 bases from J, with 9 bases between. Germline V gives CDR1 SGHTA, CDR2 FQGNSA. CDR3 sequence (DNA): TGTGCCAGCAGCTTCGACTCCCTCACAGATACGCAGTATTTT. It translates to CASSFDSLTDTQYF.

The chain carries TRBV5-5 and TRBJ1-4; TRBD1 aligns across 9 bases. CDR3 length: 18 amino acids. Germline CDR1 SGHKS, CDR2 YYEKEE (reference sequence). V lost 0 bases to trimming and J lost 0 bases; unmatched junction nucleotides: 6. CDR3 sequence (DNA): TGTGCCAGCAGCTTGGGCGCGACAGGGGGAACAACTAATGAAAAACTGTTTTTT. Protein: CASSLGATGGTTNEKLFF. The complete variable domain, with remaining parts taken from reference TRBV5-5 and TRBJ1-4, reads DAGVTQSPTHLIKTRGQQVTLRCSPISGHKSVSWYQQVLGQGPQFIFQYYEKEERGRGNFPDRFSARQFPNYSSELNVNALLLGDSALYLCASSLGATGGTTNEKLFFGSGTQLSVL.

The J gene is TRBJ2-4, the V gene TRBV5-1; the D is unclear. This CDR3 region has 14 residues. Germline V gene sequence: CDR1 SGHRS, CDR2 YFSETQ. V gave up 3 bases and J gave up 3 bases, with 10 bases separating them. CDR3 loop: CASSSGQDKNIQYF. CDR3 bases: TGCGCCAGCAGCTCTGGCCAGGACAAAAACATTCAGTACTTC.

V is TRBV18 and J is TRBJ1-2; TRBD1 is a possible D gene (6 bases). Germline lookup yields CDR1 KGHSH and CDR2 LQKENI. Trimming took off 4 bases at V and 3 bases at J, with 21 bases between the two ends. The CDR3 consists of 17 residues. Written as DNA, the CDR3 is TGTGCCAGCTCACTCTTCAGACCAGGGGAAGCTCACTATGGCTACACCTTC. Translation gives CASSLFRPGEAHYGYTF.

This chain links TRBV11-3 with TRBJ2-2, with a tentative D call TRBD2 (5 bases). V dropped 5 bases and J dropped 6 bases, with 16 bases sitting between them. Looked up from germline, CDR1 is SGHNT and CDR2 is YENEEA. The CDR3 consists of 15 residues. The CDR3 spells CASSPGRGAPGELFF. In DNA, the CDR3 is TGTGCCAGCAGCCCAGGCCGGGGAGCCCCCGGGGAGCTGTTTTTT.

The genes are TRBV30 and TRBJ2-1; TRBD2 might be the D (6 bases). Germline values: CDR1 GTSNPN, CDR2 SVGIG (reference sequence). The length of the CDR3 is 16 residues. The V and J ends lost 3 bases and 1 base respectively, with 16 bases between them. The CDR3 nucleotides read TGTGCCTGGAGGTCGGTAAGAGGAGGGTCCTACAATGAGCAGTTCTTC. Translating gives CAWRSVRGGSYNEQFF.

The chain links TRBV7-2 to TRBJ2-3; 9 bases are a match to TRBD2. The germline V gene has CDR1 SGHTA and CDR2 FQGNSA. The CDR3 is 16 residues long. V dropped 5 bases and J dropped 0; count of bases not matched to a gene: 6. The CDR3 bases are TGTGCCAGCAGCGGGACTAGCCTACCTAGCACAGATACGCAGTATTTT. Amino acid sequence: CASSGTSLPSTDTQYF.

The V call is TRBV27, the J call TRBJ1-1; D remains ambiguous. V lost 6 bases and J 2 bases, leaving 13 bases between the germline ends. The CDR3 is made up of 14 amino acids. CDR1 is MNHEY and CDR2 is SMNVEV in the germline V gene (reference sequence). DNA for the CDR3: TGTGCCAGCAGACTTCACAGTCCCAACACTGAAGCTTTCTTT. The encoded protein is CASRLHSPNTEAFF.

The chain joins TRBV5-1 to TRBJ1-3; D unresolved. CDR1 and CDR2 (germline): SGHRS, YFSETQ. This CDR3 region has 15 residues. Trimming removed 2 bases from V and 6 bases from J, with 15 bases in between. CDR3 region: CASSFGVTAQNTIYF. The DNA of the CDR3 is TGCGCCAGCAGCTTTGGTGTTACAGCACAAAACACCATATATTTT.

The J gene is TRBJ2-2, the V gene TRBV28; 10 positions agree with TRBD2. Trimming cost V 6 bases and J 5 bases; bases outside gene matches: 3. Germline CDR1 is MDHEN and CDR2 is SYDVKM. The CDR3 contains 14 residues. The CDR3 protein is CASRPGLATGELFF. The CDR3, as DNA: TGTGCCAGCAGGCCGGGACTAGCGACCGGGGAGCTGTTTTTT.

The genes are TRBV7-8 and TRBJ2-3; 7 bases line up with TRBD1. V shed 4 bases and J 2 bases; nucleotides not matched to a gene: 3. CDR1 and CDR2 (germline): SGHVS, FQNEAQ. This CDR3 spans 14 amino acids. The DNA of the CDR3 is TGTGCCAGCAGCTGGGACAGTAACACAGATACGCAGTATTTT. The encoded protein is CASSWDSNTDTQYF.

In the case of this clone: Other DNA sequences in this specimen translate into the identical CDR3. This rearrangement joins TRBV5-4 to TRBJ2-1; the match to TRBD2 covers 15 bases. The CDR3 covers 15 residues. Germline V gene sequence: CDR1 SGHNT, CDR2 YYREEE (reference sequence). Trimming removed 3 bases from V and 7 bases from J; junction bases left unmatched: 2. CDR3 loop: CASSSGLAGGNEQFF. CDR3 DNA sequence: TGTGCCAGCAGCTCTGGACTAGCGGGGGGGAATGAGCAGTTCTTC.

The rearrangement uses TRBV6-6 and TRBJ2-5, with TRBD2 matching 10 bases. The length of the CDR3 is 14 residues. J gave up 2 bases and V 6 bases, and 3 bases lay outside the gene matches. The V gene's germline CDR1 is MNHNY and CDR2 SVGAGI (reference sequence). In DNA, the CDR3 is TGTGCCAGCAGGATTAGCGGGGGGCAAGAGACCCAGTACTTC. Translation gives CASRISGGQETQYF.

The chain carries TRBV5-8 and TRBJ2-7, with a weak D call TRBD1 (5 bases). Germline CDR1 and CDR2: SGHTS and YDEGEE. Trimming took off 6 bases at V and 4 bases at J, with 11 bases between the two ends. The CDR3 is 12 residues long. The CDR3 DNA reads TGTGCCAGCACCCTAGACAGTTACGAGCAGTACTTC. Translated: CASTLDSYEQYF.

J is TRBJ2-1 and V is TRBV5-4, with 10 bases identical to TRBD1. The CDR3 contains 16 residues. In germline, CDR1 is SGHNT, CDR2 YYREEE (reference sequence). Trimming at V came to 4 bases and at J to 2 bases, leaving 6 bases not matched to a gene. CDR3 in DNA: TGTGCCAGCAGCCGCACCGGGACAGGGGCCTACAATGAGCAGTTCTTC. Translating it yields CASSRTGTGAYNEQFF.

The CDR3 nucleotides read TGTGCCAGCAGTACCCAAGGACTAGCGGGAACCTACGAGCAGTACTTC. This encodes CASSTQGLAGTYEQYF. The chain is built from TRBV28 and TRBJ2-7, with 12 bases lining up with TRBD2. V shed 5 bases and J 2 bases; nucleotides not matched to a gene: 7. CDR1 MDHEN and CDR2 SYDVKM come from the germline V gene. The CDR3 contains 16 residues.

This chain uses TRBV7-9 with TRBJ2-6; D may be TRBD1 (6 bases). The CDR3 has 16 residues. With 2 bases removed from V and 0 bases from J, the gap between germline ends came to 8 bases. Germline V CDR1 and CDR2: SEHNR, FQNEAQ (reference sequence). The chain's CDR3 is CASSLQGPSGANVLTF. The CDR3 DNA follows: TGTGCCAGCAGCTTACAGGGGCCCTCTGGGGCCAACGTCCTGACTTTC. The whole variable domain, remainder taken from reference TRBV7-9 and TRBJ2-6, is DTGVSQNPRHKITKRGQNVTFRCDPISEHNRLYWYRQTLGQGPEFLTYFQNEAQLEKSRLLSDRFSAERPKGSFSTLEIQRTEQGDSAMYLCASSLQGPSGANVLTFGAGSRLTVL.

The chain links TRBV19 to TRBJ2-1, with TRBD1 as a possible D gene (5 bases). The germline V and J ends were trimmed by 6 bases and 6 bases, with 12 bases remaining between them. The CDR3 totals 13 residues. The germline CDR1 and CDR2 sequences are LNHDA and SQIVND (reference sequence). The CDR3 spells CASSREPPNEQFF. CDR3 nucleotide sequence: TGTGCCAGTAGCAGGGAACCCCCCAATGAGCAGTTCTTC.

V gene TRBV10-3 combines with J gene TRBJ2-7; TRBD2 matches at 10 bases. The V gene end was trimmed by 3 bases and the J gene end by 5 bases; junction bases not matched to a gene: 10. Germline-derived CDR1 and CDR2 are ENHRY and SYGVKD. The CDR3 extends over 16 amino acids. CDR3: CAISEEVWTSGNEQYF. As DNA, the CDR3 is TGTGCCATCAGTGAAGAGGTGTGGACTAGCGGAAACGAGCAGTACTTC.